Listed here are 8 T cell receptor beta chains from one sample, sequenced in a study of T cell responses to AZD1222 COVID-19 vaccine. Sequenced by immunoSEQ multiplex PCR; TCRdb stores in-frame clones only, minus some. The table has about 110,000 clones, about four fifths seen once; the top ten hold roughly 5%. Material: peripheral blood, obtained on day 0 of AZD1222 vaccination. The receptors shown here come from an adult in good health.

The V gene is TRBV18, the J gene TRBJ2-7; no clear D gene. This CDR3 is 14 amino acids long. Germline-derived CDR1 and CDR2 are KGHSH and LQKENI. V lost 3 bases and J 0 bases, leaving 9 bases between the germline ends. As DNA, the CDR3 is TGTGCCAGCTCACCTTCCCAACGCTCCTACGAGCAGTACTTC. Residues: CASSPSQRSYEQYF. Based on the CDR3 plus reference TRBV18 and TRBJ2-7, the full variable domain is NAGVMQNPRHLVRRRGQEARLRCSPMKGHSHVYWYRQLPEEGLKFMVYLQKENIIDESGMPKERFSAEFPKEGPSILRIQQVVRGDSAAYFCASSPSQRSYEQYFGPGTRLTVT.

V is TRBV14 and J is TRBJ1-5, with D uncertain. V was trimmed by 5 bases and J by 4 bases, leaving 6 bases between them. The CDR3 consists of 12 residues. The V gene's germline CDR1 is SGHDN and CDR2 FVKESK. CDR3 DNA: TGTGCCAGCAGCTCCCCGAATCAGCCCCAGCATTTT. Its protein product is CASSSPNQPQHF. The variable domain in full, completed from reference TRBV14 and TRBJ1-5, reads EAGVTQFPSHSVIEKGQTVTLRCDPISGHDNLYWYRRVMGKEIKFLLHFVKESKQDESGMPNNRFLAERTGGTYSTLKVQPAELEDSGVYFCASSSPNQPQHFGDGTRLSIL.

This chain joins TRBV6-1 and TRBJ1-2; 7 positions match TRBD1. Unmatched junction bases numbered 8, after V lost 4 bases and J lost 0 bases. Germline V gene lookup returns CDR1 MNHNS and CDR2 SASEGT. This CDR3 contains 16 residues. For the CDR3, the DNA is TGTGCCAGCAGTGCCCCTCGGGACAGAGCTAACTATGGCTACACCTTC. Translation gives CASSAPRDRANYGYTF.

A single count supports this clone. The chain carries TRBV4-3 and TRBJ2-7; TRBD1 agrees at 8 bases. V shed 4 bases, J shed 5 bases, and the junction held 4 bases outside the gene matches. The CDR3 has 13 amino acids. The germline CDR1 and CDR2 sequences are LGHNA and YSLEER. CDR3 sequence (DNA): TGCGCCAGCAGCCCAGGGGGCGCCCACGAGCAGTACTTC. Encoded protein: CASSPGGAHEQYF.

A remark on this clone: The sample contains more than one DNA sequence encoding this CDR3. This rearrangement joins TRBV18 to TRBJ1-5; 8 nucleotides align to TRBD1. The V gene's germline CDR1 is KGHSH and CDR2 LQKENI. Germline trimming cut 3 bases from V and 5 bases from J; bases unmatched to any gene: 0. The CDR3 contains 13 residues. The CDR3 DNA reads TGTGCCAGCTCACCGGACAGGGATCAGCCCCAGCATTTT. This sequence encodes CASSPDRDQPQHF.

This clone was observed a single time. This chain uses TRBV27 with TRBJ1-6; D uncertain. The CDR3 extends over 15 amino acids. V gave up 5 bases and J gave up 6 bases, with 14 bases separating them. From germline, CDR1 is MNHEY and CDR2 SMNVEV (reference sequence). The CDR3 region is CASSPSRWGNSPLHF. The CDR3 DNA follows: TGTGCCAGCAGTCCCTCCCGGTGGGGTAATTCACCCCTCCACTTT.

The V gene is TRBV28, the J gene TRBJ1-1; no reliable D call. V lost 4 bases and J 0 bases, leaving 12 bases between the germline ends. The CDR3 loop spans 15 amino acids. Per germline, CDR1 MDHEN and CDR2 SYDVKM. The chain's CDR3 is CASSWTAGMNTEAFF. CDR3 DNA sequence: TGTGCCAGCAGTTGGACGGCTGGCATGAACACTGAAGCTTTCTTT.

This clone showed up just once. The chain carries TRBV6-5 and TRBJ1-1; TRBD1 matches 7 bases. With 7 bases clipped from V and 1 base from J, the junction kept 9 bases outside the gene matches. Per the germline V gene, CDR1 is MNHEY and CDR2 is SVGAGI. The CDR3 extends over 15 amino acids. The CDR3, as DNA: TGTGCCAGCATCCAAACCGGGACAGCGAACACTGAAGCTTTCTTT. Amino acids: CASIQTGTANTEAFF.